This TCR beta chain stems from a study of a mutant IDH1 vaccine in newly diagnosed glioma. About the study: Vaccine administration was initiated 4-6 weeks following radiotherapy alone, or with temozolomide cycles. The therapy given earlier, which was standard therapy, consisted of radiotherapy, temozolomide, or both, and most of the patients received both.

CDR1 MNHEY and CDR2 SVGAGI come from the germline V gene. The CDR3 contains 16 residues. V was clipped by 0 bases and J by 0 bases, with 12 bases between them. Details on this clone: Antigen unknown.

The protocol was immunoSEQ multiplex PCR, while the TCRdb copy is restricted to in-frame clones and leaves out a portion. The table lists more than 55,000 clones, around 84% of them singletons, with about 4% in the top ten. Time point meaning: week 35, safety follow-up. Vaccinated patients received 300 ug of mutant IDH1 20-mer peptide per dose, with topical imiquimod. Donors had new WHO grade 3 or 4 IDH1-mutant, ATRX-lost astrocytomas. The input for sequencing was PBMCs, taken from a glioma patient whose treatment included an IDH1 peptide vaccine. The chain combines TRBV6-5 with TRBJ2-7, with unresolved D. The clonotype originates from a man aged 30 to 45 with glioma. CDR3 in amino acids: CASSYSGFSSSYEQYF. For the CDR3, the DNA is TGTGCCAGCAGTTACTCAGGGTTTTCAAGCTCCTACGAGCAGTACTTC.